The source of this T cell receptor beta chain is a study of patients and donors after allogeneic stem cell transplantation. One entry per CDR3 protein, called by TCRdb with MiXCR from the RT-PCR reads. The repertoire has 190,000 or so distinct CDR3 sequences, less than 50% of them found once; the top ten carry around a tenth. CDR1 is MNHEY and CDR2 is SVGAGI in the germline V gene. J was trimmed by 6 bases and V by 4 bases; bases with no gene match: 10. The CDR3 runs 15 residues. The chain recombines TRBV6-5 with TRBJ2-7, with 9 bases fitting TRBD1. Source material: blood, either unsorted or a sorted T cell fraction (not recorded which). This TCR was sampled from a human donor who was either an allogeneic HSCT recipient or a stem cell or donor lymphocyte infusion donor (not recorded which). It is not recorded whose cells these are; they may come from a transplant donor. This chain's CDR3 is CASSSHGTGSSEQYF. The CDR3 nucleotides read TGTGCCAGCAGTTCCCACGGGACAGGGTCGTCCGAGCAGTACTTC.